The rows below give T cell receptor beta chains drawn from one sample of a study of neoadjuvant anti-PD-1 for oral cavity cancer. Data came from immunoSEQ multiplex PCR; TCRdb stores just in-frame clones and leaves some out. The table shows some 70,000 clones, with 70% to 90% occurring only once. Sequencing was performed on PBMCs, taken after nivolumab (anti-PD-1) treatment. The receptor source for this set is a person between 35 and 79 years old with oral cavity squamous cell carcinoma. Both conserved end residues are part of each CDR3. The D gene is left open where the match is weak. Size values are once, few and many counts, or a class for expanded clones, and some rows have none.

- - TRBJ2-7 TRBV19 TGTGCCAGTAGTCTGGGACGGACCTACGAGCAGTACTTC CASSLGRTYEQYF
- - TRBJ1-1 TRBV6-6 TGTGCCAGCAGTTACTTAGGGGTTGAAGCTTTCTTT CASSYLGVEAFF
- once TRBJ2-5 TRBV30 TGTGCCTGGAGCGGAGACCCAGAGACCCAGTACTTC CAWSGDPETQYF
TRBD2 - TRBJ2-2 TRBV19 TGTGCCAGTAGCGATGAAAGACTAGCGGGGACCGGGGAGCTGTTTTTT CASSDERLAGTGELFF
TRBD1 - TRBJ2-2 TRBV7-3 TGTGCCAGCCGGTGGGGACAGGGGACCGGGGAGCTGTTTTTT CASRWGQGTGELFF
- - TRBJ2-1 TRBV10-3 TGTGCCATCAGTGAGTCCCAGGGGTCCTACAATGAGCAGTTCTTC CAISESQGSYNEQFF
- - TRBJ1-1 TRBV19 TGTGCCAGTAGTCCTAGACACGTACTGAACACTGAAGCTTTCTTT CASSPRHVLNTEAFF
- once TRBJ2-4 TRBV19 TGTGCCAGTAGTATCGACATCGCCAAAAACATTCAGTACTTC CASSIDIAKNIQYF
TRBD1 - TRBJ2-3 TRBV29-1 TGCAGCGTGGACAGGGGGACGGATACGCAGTATTTT CSVDRGTDTQYF
- once TRBJ2-2 TRBV6-1 TGTGCCAGCAGTGAAGCGGGACTCCCGACCGGGGAGCTGTTTTTT CASSEAGLPTGELFF
TRBD1 - TRBJ1-2 TRBV5-6 TGTGCCAGCAGCTTGGCCCAGGGGGAAGGCGGCTACACCTTC CASSLAQGEGGYTF
- - TRBJ2-4 TRBV28 TGTGCCAGCAGGGAGGGAAACATTCAGTACTTC CASREGNIQYF
TRBD2 - TRBJ2-1 TRBV5-1 TGCGCCAGCAGTTCTGAAATAGGCGGGAGGCAGACTGAGCAGTTCTTC CASSSEIGGRQTEQFF
- - TRBJ1-5 TRBV5-4 TGTGCCAGCAGCGCGGGGGTCAGCAATCAGCCCCAGCATTTT CASSAGVSNQPQHF
- - TRBJ1-2 TRBV5-6 TGTGCCAGCAGCACCCGAGACAGACCGAACTATGGCTACACCTTC CASSTRDRPNYGYTF
- - TRBJ2-7 TRBV11-3 TGTGCCAGCAGCTTAGTTGGCGAGGAGCAGTACTTC CASSLVGEEQYF
TRBD1 - TRBJ1-5 TRBV6-6 TGTGCCAGCAGTTACTCCCCAGGGGGAGCTGGACAGCCCCAGCATTTT CASSYSPGGAGQPQHF
- - TRBJ2-1 TRBV25-1 TGTGCCAGCAGCGGGTCCGGGAGCTCCTACAATGAGCAGTTCTTC CASSGSGSSYNEQFF
TRBD1 - TRBJ2-5 TRBV5-5 TGTGCCAGTAGAGCGACAGGGGAAGAGACCCAGTACTTC CASRATGEETQYF
TRBD2 - TRBJ2-7 TRBV2 TGTGCCAGCAGTGAGCGGGGGGCTGGGATATACGAGCAGTACTTC CASSERGAGIYEQYF
- - TRBJ2-3 TRBV6-6 TGTGCCAGCAGTTTGGGGGGGCCAAGCACAGATACGCAGTATTTT CASSLGGPSTDTQYF
TRBD1 once TRBJ1-1 TRBV11-3 TGTGCCAGCGCCGGGACAGAGAACACTGAAGCTTTCTTT CASAGTENTEAFF
- - TRBJ2-1 TRBV11-3 TGTGCCAGCAGCTTAGGTCAAGGCAGCTCCTACAATGAGCAGTTCTTC CASSLGQGSSYNEQFF
- - TRBJ1-1 TRBV7-8 TGTGCCAGCAGCTTAGCCGTCAGGGTGGGGACTGAAGCTTTCTTT CASSLAVRVGTEAFF
TRBD1 - TRBJ1-2 TRBV29-1 TGCAGCGTTGAAGTCATAGACAGGGCCTCCGGCTACACCTTC CSVEVIDRASGYTF
TRBD1 - TRBJ2-7 TRBV6-1 TGTGCCAGCAGGAGGGACAGCGTCTACGAGCAGTACTTC CASRRDSVYEQYF
- - TRBJ2-7 TRBV6-5 TGTGCCAGCAGTTACTCGCGCGGGCCATTATACGAGCAGTACTTC CASSYSRGPLYEQYF
- - TRBJ2-7 TRBV19 TGTGCCAGTAGTATAGGTGGGACCTCGGCTATCTACGAGCAGTACTTC CASSIGGTSAIYEQYF
TRBD1 - TRBJ2-1 TRBV7-9 TGTGCCAGCAGCTGGGGACAGTTTTCATCCTACAATGAGCAGTTCTTC CASSWGQFSSYNEQFF